A selection of T cell receptor beta chains follows, all from one sample in a study of cytomegalovirus exposure and HLA in healthy donors. The method was immunoSEQ multiplex PCR; TCRdb's version includes in-frame clones alone and lacks a portion of them. This sample has about 200,000 clones, with approximately 86% found just once. The sequencing sample was made of PBMCs. These receptors were taken from a boy aged 2-15 years in good health and CMV-seronegative. Both conserved end residues are part of each CDR3. Fields, in order: J gene, V gene, CDR3 protein.

J gene: TRBJ1-1
V gene: TRBV29-1
CDR3 protein: CSVELRLNTEAFF

J gene: TRBJ1-1
V gene: TRBV5-4
CDR3 protein: CASSSGASGAFF

J gene: TRBJ2-7
V gene: TRBV7-2
CDR3 protein: CASSSRTSETYEQYF

J gene: TRBJ2-4
V gene: TRBV27
CDR3 protein: CASTQGGIQYF

J gene: TRBJ1-6
V gene: TRBV18
CDR3 protein: CASSPAGNSPLHF

J gene: TRBJ1-2
V gene: TRBV4-1
CDR3 protein: CASSQEAGFGYTF

J gene: TRBJ2-3
V gene: TRBV5-5
CDR3 protein: CASSSHRGADTQYF

J gene: TRBJ2-7
V gene: TRBV9
CDR3 protein: CASSLPGSYEQYF

J gene: TRBJ1-5
V gene: TRBV2
CDR3 protein: CASSEGLGLVQPQHF

J gene: TRBJ1-1
V gene: TRBV5-1
CDR3 protein: CASSEGTANTEAFF

J gene: TRBJ1-4
V gene: TRBV30
CDR3 protein: CAWSVPGATNEKLFF

J gene: TRBJ1-5
V gene: TRBV19
CDR3 protein: CASSVDRGLSNQPQHF

J gene: TRBJ1-6
V gene: TRBV7-3
CDR3 protein: CASSSGQGRNSPLHF

J gene: TRBJ2-1
V gene: TRBV6-5
CDR3 protein: CASSKRQEGEQFF

J gene: TRBJ1-6
V gene: TRBV28
CDR3 protein: CASSLPRTGLPGSYNSPLHF

J gene: TRBJ1-4
V gene: TRBV7-9
CDR3 protein: CASSLATGGTNEKLFF

J gene: TRBJ1-6
V gene: TRBV5-1
CDR3 protein: CASSGGDSPLHF

J gene: TRBJ2-3
V gene: TRBV6-1
CDR3 protein: CASSEPPAASGGFF

J gene: TRBJ2-7
V gene: TRBV5-4
CDR3 protein: CASSRLAGGTWEQYF

J gene: TRBJ2-1
V gene: TRBV27
CDR3 protein: CASITIIGLALDHEQFF

J gene: TRBJ1-5
V gene: TRBV4-1
CDR3 protein: CASSQVPSPEIQPQHF

J gene: TRBJ1-2
V gene: TRBV10-3
CDR3 protein: CAISEFGTGGNYGYTF

J gene: TRBJ1-3
V gene: TRBV10-3
CDR3 protein: CAISSYPLLSTIYF

J gene: TRBJ2-5
V gene: TRBV30
CDR3 protein: CAWSVLWQETQYF

J gene: TRBJ2-7
V gene: TRBV7-2
CDR3 protein: CASSRQGAAYEQYF

J gene: TRBJ1-5
V gene: TRBV5-1
CDR3 protein: CASSWGYPGQGNQPQHF

J gene: TRBJ2-3
V gene: TRBV27
CDR3 protein: CASSFTYTDTQYF

J gene: TRBJ2-7
V gene: TRBV4-1
CDR3 protein: CASSQDIWQGIVYEQYF

J gene: TRBJ2-7
V gene: TRBV5-1
CDR3 protein: CASSLDSGDIYEQYF

J gene: TRBJ1-6
V gene: TRBV27
CDR3 protein: CASSLGQGSSPLHF

J gene: TRBJ2-7
V gene: TRBV19
CDR3 protein: CASSSGKVQYF

J gene: TRBJ1-3
V gene: TRBV6-1
CDR3 protein: CASSPWGSSGNTIYF

J gene: TRBJ2-4
V gene: TRBV19
CDR3 protein: CASSLTRPGENLAKNIQYF

J gene: -
V gene: TRBV10-2
CDR3 protein: CASRGLAGYEQYF

J gene: TRBJ2-6
V gene: TRBV6-1
CDR3 protein: CASNAGRSGANVLTF

J gene: TRBJ2-1
V gene: TRBV7-9
CDR3 protein: CASSLPHGGIGYNEQFF

J gene: TRBJ2-5
V gene: TRBV6-5
CDR3 protein: CASSFLAGFETQYF

J gene: TRBJ2-7
V gene: TRBV10-3
CDR3 protein: CAISELAGARAYEQYF

J gene: TRBJ2-3
V gene: TRBV7-9
CDR3 protein: CASSLEQGASDTQYF

J gene: TRBJ1-1
V gene: TRBV19
CDR3 protein: CASSTNGREAFF

J gene: TRBJ2-3
V gene: TRBV30
CDR3 protein: CAWSILDRQGIAIF

J gene: TRBJ1-1
V gene: TRBV7-6
CDR3 protein: CASSLEGRGAEAFF